The 27 T cell receptor beta chains in this list originate from one sample, sequenced in a study of technical replicates of blood from a few donors. Generated by immunoSEQ multiplex PCR, the TCRdb table keeps only in-frame clones and is missing some. This table has about 76,000 clones, 90% to 95% appearing once. The material sequenced was T cells isolated from PBMCs. The receptors shown here come from a human donor in good health.

The gene calls are TRBV5-4 and TRBJ1-4; 7 bases line up with TRBD1. The trim removed 4 bases at V and 6 bases at J, leaving 9 bases unmatched. Germline-derived CDR1 and CDR2 are SGHNT and YYREEE (reference sequence). The CDR3 extends over 15 amino acids. The CDR3: CASSRQGEDHEKLFF. CDR3 DNA sequence: TGTGCCAGCAGCCGACAGGGTGAAGACCATGAAAAACTGTTTTTT.

This clone was picked up one time. DNA for the CDR3: TGTGCCAGCACCCCACTCCGCGAATTGAACACTGAAGCTTTCTTT. Translated, it gives CASTPLRELNTEAFF. This rearrangement joins TRBV6-1 to TRBJ1-1; D is unclear. The CDR3 spans 15 residues. Germline CDR1 MNHNS, CDR2 SASEGT. V was cut by 7 bases and J by 0 bases, with 15 bases left in between.

The CDR3 spells CSVLRLIGSETQYF. For the CDR3, the DNA is TGCAGCGTTTTGAGGTTAATCGGGTCAGAGACCCAGTACTTC. This sequence joins TRBV29-1 and TRBJ2-5, with D unclear. CDR1 is SQVTM, CDR2 ANQGSEA, per germline. This CDR3 region has 14 residues. V lost 5 bases and J 4 bases, leaving 17 bases between the germline ends.

The chain recombines TRBV6-6 with TRBJ2-1; 8 bases line up with TRBD2. In germline, CDR1 is MNHNY, CDR2 SVGAGI (reference sequence). The CDR3 has 15 amino acids. With 5 bases clipped from V and 5 bases from J, the junction kept 8 bases outside the gene matches. CDR3 sequence (DNA): TGTGCCAGCAGTGGGTGGCGGGAGGCTCACAATGAGCAGTTCTTC. Its translation is CASSGWREAHNEQFF.

The V and J genes are TRBV7-2 and TRBJ1-1, with TRBD1 identical over 7 bases. Germline loops: CDR1 SGHTA, CDR2 FQGNSA. The CDR3 extends over 17 amino acids. V lost 4 bases and J lost 5; bases outside the gene matches: 16. In DNA form, the CDR3 reads TGTGCCAGCAGCTCGATAAAGGGGGCGCGGGGTCTTACTGAAGCTTTCTTT. Amino acid sequence: CASSSIKGARGLTEAFF. The variable domain in full, with the rest retrieved from reference TRBV7-2 and TRBJ1-1, is GAGVSQSPSNKVTEKGKDVELRCDPISGHTALYWYRQSLGQGLEFLIYFQGNSAPDKSGLPSDRFSAERTGGSVSTLTIQRTQQEDSAVYLCASSSIKGARGLTEAFFGQGTRLTVV.

The chain recombines TRBV6-6 with TRBJ2-3; no clear D gene. Germline assignment: CDR1 MNHNY and CDR2 SVGAGI (reference sequence). This CDR3 spans 16 amino acids. Trimming shortened V by 5 bases and J by 2 bases, and 17 bases separated the two germline ends. The CDR3 DNA sequence: TGTGCCAGCAGTCTTAACCCCACGAGGCCCACAGATACGCAGTATTTT. Translating it yields CASSLNPTRPTDTQYF.

The chain combines TRBV29-1 with TRBJ1-1; a possible D gene is TRBD1 (6 bases). Between the trimmed V and J ends, which lost 5 bases and 7 bases, there was a span of 17 bases. The germline CDR1 and CDR2 sequences are SQVTM and ANQGSEA. This CDR3 spans 13 amino acids. The CDR3 DNA is TGCAGCGTTAACCCGGACAGTCGTGGTGAAGCTTTCTTT. This codes for CSVNPDSRGEAFF.

The chain joins TRBV2 to TRBJ1-2; TRBD1 agrees at 10 bases. Per the germline V gene, CDR1 is SNHLY and CDR2 is FYNNEI. The CDR3 sequence is 15 residues long. The CDR3 DNA reads TGTGCATCGTCCGGGACAGGGGCCTCTTACGAGGGCTACACCTTC. It translates to CASSGTGASYEGYTF.

The chain recombines TRBV28 with TRBJ2-2, with 11 positions matching TRBD2. J was trimmed by 4 bases and V by 10 bases; bases with no gene match: 5. Germline CDR1 and CDR2: MDHEN and SYDVKM. The CDR3 sequence is 14 residues long. CDR3 region: CAIQGLAGTGELFF. The CDR3 bases are TGTGCCATCCAAGGACTAGCGGGCACCGGGGAGCTGTTTTTT. The full variable domain, completed using reference TRBV28 and TRBJ2-2, is DVKVTQSSRYLVKRTGEKVFLECVQDMDHENMFWYRQDPGLGLRLIYFSYDVKMKEKGDIPEGYSVSREKKERFSLILESASTNQTSMYLCAIQGLAGTGELFFGEGSRLTVL.

V is TRBV15 and J is TRBJ2-7, with D unclear. The V gene lost 11 bases and the J gene lost 4 bases, with 18 bases spanning the gap. CDR3 length: 13 residues. Germline V gene data show CDR1 as LNHNV and CDR2 as YYDKDF (reference sequence). As DNA, the CDR3 is TGTGCCGCATCAGACATCATCTCTTACGAGCAGTACTTC. Its translation: CAASDIISYEQYF.

This clone was counted a few times. The V gene is TRBV28, the J gene TRBJ1-3; D is uncertain. In germline, CDR1 is MDHEN, CDR2 SYDVKM. The CDR3 is 13 amino acids. V dropped 11 bases and J dropped 4 bases, with 15 bases sitting between them. The CDR3 nucleotides read TGTGCCTCCCGAGTGGCAGGAGGAAACACCATATATTTT. Encoded protein: CASRVAGGNTIYF.

The chain links TRBV7-9 to TRBJ2-7; tentative D call: TRBD1 (7 bases). Germline V gene data show CDR1 as SEHNR and CDR2 as FQNEAQ (reference sequence). This CDR3 has 15 residues. Trimming cost V 3 bases and J 2 bases, with 14 bases left between them. The CDR3 DNA reads as TGTGCCAGCAGCTTCGGATCAGGGGGGCCCTACGAGCAGTACTTC. Translating gives CASSFGSGGPYEQYF.

V usage is TRBV4-1 and J usage is TRBJ1-1; D uncertain. The CDR3 runs 13 residues. Trimming shortened V by 1 base and J by 1 base, and 4 bases separated the two germline ends. The germline V gene has CDR1 MGHRA and CDR2 YSYEKL. The CDR3, as DNA: TGCGCCAGCAGCCAAGCATGGAACACTGAAGCTTTCTTT. Its protein is CASSQAWNTEAFF.

This clone was seen a single time. This rearrangement joins TRBV5-1 to TRBJ2-5; 8 bases match TRBD2. V lost 4 bases and J lost 1; bases outside the gene matches: 6. The CDR3 length is 15 residues. The germline CDR1 and CDR2 sequences are SGHRS and YFSETQ. The CDR3 here is CASSQGLGIQETQYF. CDR3 bases: TGCGCCAGCAGCCAGGGACTAGGGATCCAAGAGACCCAGTACTTC.

The DNA of the CDR3 is TGTGCCAGTAGTTCGCGACCCGGGAGGAATGAAAAACTGTTTTTT. This sequence encodes CASSSRPGRNEKLFF. The genes are TRBV19 and TRBJ1-4; no clear D. CDR3 length: 15 residues. The V gene's germline CDR1 is LNHDA and CDR2 SQIVND (reference sequence). V shed 5 bases and J shed 5 bases, with 15 bases lying between them.

This chain links TRBV6-1 with TRBJ2-7; 9 bases align to TRBD2. Germline values: CDR1 MNHNS, CDR2 SASEGT. The CDR3 runs to 17 residues. J lost 3 bases, V lost 2 bases, and 11 bases had no gene match. CDR3 sequence (DNA): TGTGCCAGCAGTGAACGGGGCGCGGGAGGGCCCTTCTACGAGCAGTACTTC. It specifies CASSERGAGGPFYEQYF.

The chain uses TRBV19 and TRBJ1-5; 7 bases are shared with TRBD1. The CDR3 loop spans 15 amino acids. V trimming: 3 bases; J trimming: 0 bases; junction bases outside the gene matches: 2. From germline, CDR1 is LNHDA and CDR2 SQIVND (reference sequence). The CDR3, as DNA: TGTGCCAGTAGTATGGGGACAGCTAGCAATCAGCCCCAGCATTTT. The encoded protein is CASSMGTASNQPQHF.

The chain uses TRBV4-1 and TRBJ2-2; TRBD1 aligns across 9 bases. This CDR3 spans 15 amino acids. V shed 3 bases, J shed 6 bases, and the junction held 5 bases outside the gene matches. Per germline, CDR1 MGHRA and CDR2 YSYEKL. This CDR3 is CASSHVQGAAGELFF. CDR3 in DNA: TGCGCCAGCAGCCACGTACAGGGGGCGGCCGGGGAGCTGTTTTTT.

The chain joins TRBV6-4 to TRBJ1-2, with a possible D match to TRBD1 (6 bases). There are 15 residues in the CDR3. CDR1 and CDR2 (germline): MRHNA, SNTAGT. Trimming cost V 5 bases and J 4 bases, with 17 bases left between them. CDR3 region: CASSPDRESTYGYTF. In nucleotides, the CDR3 is TGTGCCAGCAGTCCGGACAGAGAGAGCACCTATGGCTACACCTTC.

The chain carries TRBV29-1 and TRBJ2-3; 9 bases match TRBD1. V gave up 7 bases and J gave up 1 base; unmatched junction bases: 6. This CDR3 has 14 residues. Germline V lookup: CDR1 SQVTM, CDR2 ANQGSEA. This CDR3 is CSAGRDRGTDTQYF. CDR3 DNA sequence: TGCAGCGCCGGTAGGGACAGGGGCACAGATACGCAGTATTTT.

The chain combines TRBV27 with TRBJ2-7; TRBD2 aligns across 9 bases. V lost 4 bases, J lost 2 bases, and 18 bases stayed unmatched. CDR3 length equals 19 residues. Germline V gene sequence: CDR1 MNHEY, CDR2 SMNVEV (reference sequence). CDR3 residues: CASSYRPPVQRLAAYEQYF. The CDR3 coding sequence is TGTGCCAGCAGTTACCGCCCCCCGGTACAAAGACTAGCGGCCTACGAGCAGTACTTC.

This rearrangement joins TRBV4-2 to TRBJ1-2; D possibly corresponds to TRBD1 (5 bases). V was trimmed by 0 bases and J by 5 bases, leaving 16 bases between them. The CDR3 is 16 residues long. CDR1 and CDR2 from the germline V gene are LGHNA and YNFKEQ. CDR3 protein: CASSQEVAGTRYGYTF. DNA of the CDR3: TGTGCCAGCAGCCAAGAAGTCGCCGGGACTCGTTATGGCTACACCTTC.

This clone came up once. The V call is TRBV7-9, the J call TRBJ2-3; 10 bases fit TRBD2. The V gene's germline CDR1 is SEHNR and CDR2 FQNEAQ (reference sequence). The ends lost 4 bases at V and 0 bases at J; junction bases unmatched: 7. The CDR3 extends over 17 amino acids. This chain's CDR3 is CASSSGTSVFSTDTQYF. The CDR3 DNA follows: TGTGCCAGCAGCTCCGGGACTAGCGTTTTCAGCACAGATACGCAGTATTTT.

This chain uses TRBV28 with TRBJ1-1; possible D gene TRBD1, 6 bases. V was cut by 6 bases and J by 6 bases, with 11 bases left in between. Germline values: CDR1 MDHEN, CDR2 SYDVKM. The CDR3 is made up of 12 amino acids. Here the CDR3 DNA reads TGTGCCAGCAGCCACAGGGTTCCTGAAGCTTTCTTT. Translation: CASSHRVPEAFF. Drawing the rest from reference TRBV28 and TRBJ1-1, the complete variable domain is DVKVTQSSRYLVKRTGEKVFLECVQDMDHENMFWYRQDPGLGLRLIYFSYDVKMKEKGDIPEGYSVSREKKERFSLILESASTNQTSMYLCASSHRVPEAFFGQGTRLTVV.

The rearrangement uses TRBV6-6 and TRBJ2-7; D is uncertain. The CDR3 loop spans 13 amino acids. Trimming pared 5 bases from V and 2 bases from J, leaving 10 bases between. Germline values: CDR1 MNHNY, CDR2 SVGAGI (reference sequence). The CDR3, as DNA: TGTGCCAGCAGTCGTTATCAGGCCTACGAGCAGTACTTC. It is translated as CASSRYQAYEQYF.

The chain combines TRBV6-1 with TRBJ1-5; no clear D. Germline lookup yields CDR1 MNHNS and CDR2 SASEGT. The CDR3 is 13 amino acids. Trimming pared 7 bases from V and 4 bases from J, leaving 11 bases between. The CDR3 nucleotides read TGTGCCAGCAAACTCCACGGGAATCAGCCCCAGCATTTT. This translates into CASKLHGNQPQHF.

The rearrangement links TRBV27 to TRBJ1-1, with a tentative D call TRBD1 (5 bases). Germline CDR1 reads MNHEY; CDR2 reads SMNVEV (reference sequence). V gave up 10 bases and J gave up 6 bases, with 12 bases separating them. The CDR3 extends over 11 amino acids. CDR3 nucleotide sequence: TGTGCCACTACAGGTGGGGCTGAAGCTTTCTTT. It yields the protein CATTGGAEAFF.